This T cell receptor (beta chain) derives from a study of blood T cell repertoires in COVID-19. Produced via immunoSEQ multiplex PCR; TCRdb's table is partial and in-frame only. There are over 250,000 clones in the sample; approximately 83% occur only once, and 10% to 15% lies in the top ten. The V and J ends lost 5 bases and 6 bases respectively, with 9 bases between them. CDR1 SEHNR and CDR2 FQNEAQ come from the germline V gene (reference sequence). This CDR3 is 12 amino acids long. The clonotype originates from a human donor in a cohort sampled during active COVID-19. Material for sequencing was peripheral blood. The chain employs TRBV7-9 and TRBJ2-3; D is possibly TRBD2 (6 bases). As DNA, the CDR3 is TGTGCCAGCAGCCCGGGGAGGGATACGCAGTATTTT. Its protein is CASSPGRDTQYF.